What follows describes a single T cell receptor beta chain. The sample is drawn from a study of blood T cell repertoires in COVID-19. For the study at large: The United States, Italy and Spain were the sources of the acute and convalescent COVID-19 samples. In each case, the material was cDNA or gDNA derived from T cells, B-cell-depleted T cells, or PBMCs.

During active infection, Seattle patients enrolled and were then monitored through disease. V was clipped by 0 bases and J by 1 base, with 12 bases between them. CDR1 and CDR2 (germline): MNHEY, SMNVEV (reference sequence). This CDR3 comprises 16 residues. The repertoire was sequenced with immunoSEQ multiplex PCR; TCRdb's copy has only in-frame clones and lacks some. The sample lists around 76,000 clones; 65% to 90% were seen once. This receptor was obtained from a man aged 25-45 years with COVID-19, enrolled during active disease. The rearrangement joins TRBV27 to TRBJ1-2; tentative D call: TRBD1 (6 bases). What was sequenced was peripheral blood. The CDR3 sequence: CASSLSTQGHNYGYTF. The CDR3 bases are TGTGCCAGCAGTTTATCTACTCAGGGGCATAACTATGGCTACACCTTC.